The 27 T cell receptor beta chains below all came from one sample that was sequenced in a study of T cell responses to AZD1222 COVID-19 vaccine. The repertoire was sequenced with immunoSEQ multiplex PCR; TCRdb's copy has only in-frame clones and lacks some. The repertoire holds 150,000 or so clones, with 85% to 95% as singletons. The material sequenced was peripheral blood, taken on day 0 of AZD1222 vaccination. Receptors originate from an adult in good health.

V is TRBV7-8 and J is TRBJ2-1; no firm D call. The CDR3 has 14 residues. The V end was cut by 1 base, the J end by 4 bases, with 8 bases between. Germline V gene lookup returns CDR1 SGHVS and CDR2 FQNEAQ. CDR3 in DNA: TGTGCCAGCAGCTTAGTGAGTTTTTACAATGAGCAGTTCTTC. This gives the protein CASSLVSFYNEQFF. The entire variable domain, with the rest obtained from reference TRBV7-8 and TRBJ2-1, is as follows: GAGVSQSPRYKVAKRGQDVALRCDPISGHVSLFWYQQALGQGPEFLTYFQNEAQLDKSGLPSDRFFAERPEGSVSTLKIQRTQQEDSAVYLCASSLVSFYNEQFFGPGTRLTVL.

This clone was observed a few times. The chain is built from TRBV7-8 and TRBJ1-2, with 7 bases lining up with TRBD1. The CDR3 length is 15 residues. Germline V gives CDR1 SGHVS, CDR2 FQNEAQ. The trim removed 4 bases at V and 3 bases at J, leaving 8 bases unmatched. The CDR3 here is CASSSYRGGDYGYTF. In DNA, the CDR3 is TGTGCCAGCAGCTCTTACAGGGGAGGGGACTATGGCTACACCTTC.

This clone was detected a few times. The chain is built from TRBV6-1 and TRBJ2-3; the match to TRBD1 covers 8 bases. The V and J ends lost 1 base and 2 bases, in that order; junction bases with no gene match: 2. This CDR3 comprises 15 residues. From germline, CDR1 is MNHNS and CDR2 SASEGT. DNA of the CDR3: TGTGCCAGCAGTGAAGGGACAGGGCACACAGATACGCAGTATTTT. This sequence encodes CASSEGTGHTDTQYF.

This clone was found once. The CDR3 nucleotides are TGTGCCAGTAGCCCCGAAACAGGGGAGCGCTATGGCTACACCTTC. As protein: CASSPETGERYGYTF. This chain uses TRBV19 with TRBJ1-2, with TRBD1 matching 7 bases. With V trimmed by 6 bases and J by 4 bases, 11 bases remained unmatched. CDR3 length: 15 residues. CDR1 and CDR2 from the germline V gene are LNHDA and SQIVND (reference sequence).

The chain couples TRBV27 to TRBJ2-1; 8 positions match TRBD2. The length of the CDR3 is 16 residues. V lost 2 bases to trimming and J lost 2 bases; unmatched junction nucleotides: 5. Germline assignment: CDR1 MNHEY and CDR2 SMNVEV (reference sequence). CDR3 nucleotides: TGTGCCAGCAGTTTAGGGCTAGCGGGCACCTACAATGAGCAGTTCTTC. This translates into CASSLGLAGTYNEQFF.

The chain combines TRBV7-3 with TRBJ1-2; possible D gene TRBD1, 5 bases. Germline assignment: CDR1 SGHTA and CDR2 FQGTGA. This CDR3 has 14 residues. V lost 4 bases and J 4 bases, leaving 13 bases between the germline ends. CDR3 loop: CASSSGHGAYGYTF. The CDR3 DNA reads as TGTGCCAGCAGCTCTGGACACGGCGCCTATGGCTACACCTTC.

The V call is TRBV29-1, the J call TRBJ2-7; D tentatively fits TRBD1 or TRBD2 (5 bases each). CDR3 length equals 13 residues. Germline V gene lookup returns CDR1 SQVTM and CDR2 ANQGSEA. Trimming shortened V by 7 bases and J by 7 bases, and 20 bases separated the two germline ends. CDR3 in amino acids: CSGQTRGLGEQYF. The CDR3 region has the DNA TGCAGCGGCCAGACCCGGGGCCTGGGGGAGCAGTACTTC.

V is TRBV30 and J is TRBJ1-1, with D uncertain. Germline V CDR1 and CDR2: GTSNPN, SVGIG (reference sequence). The CDR3 consists of 11 residues. The V end lost 7 bases, the J end lost 3 bases, and 9 bases lay between the germline ends. CDR3 coding DNA: TGTGCCTCAATACGGGACACTGAAGCTTTCTTT. Amino acids: CASIRDTEAFF.

The chain combines TRBV2 with TRBJ1-1; 7 bases are a match to TRBD1. Germline CDR1 is SNHLY and CDR2 is FYNNEI. This CDR3 has 13 amino acids. J was trimmed by 1 base and V by 6 bases; bases with no gene match: 2. CDR3 DNA sequence: TGTGCCAGCAGGGGGGACAGGAACACTGAAGCTTTCTTT. As protein: CASRGDRNTEAFF.

The J gene is TRBJ2-5, the V gene TRBV6-6; 14 nucleotides align to TRBD2. CDR3 length equals 17 residues. V shed 5 bases, J shed 5 bases, and the junction held 10 bases outside the gene matches. Germline CDR1 reads MNHNY; CDR2 reads SVGAGI (reference sequence). The CDR3 protein is CASSPGTSGGWGETQYF. The CDR3 DNA reads TGTGCCAGCAGTCCCGGGACTAGCGGGGGCTGGGGGGAGACCCAGTACTTC.

The chain carries TRBV7-9 and TRBJ1-4, with D tentatively TRBD1 (6 bases). V was shortened by 5 bases and J by 3 bases, with 16 bases between the two germline ends. CDR3 length equals 16 residues. Germline lookup yields CDR1 SEHNR and CDR2 FQNEAQ (reference sequence). The CDR3 DNA follows: TGTGCCAGCAGCCCTCAGGGGATTTCGTCTAATGAAAAACTGTTTTTT. Protein: CASSPQGISSNEKLFF.

The CDR3 coding sequence is TGTGCCAGCAGCCTCTCGAGGGATGACACTGAAGCTTTCTTT. Residues: CASSLSRDDTEAFF. The gene calls are TRBV6-2 or TRBV6-3 and TRBJ1-1, with unresolved D. V gave up 6 bases and J gave up 3 bases, with 14 bases separating them. Per germline, CDR1 MNHEY and CDR2 SVGEGT. The CDR3 runs to 14 residues.

The CDR3 spells CASSFVWTGRAREQFF. CDR3 nucleotide sequence: TGTGCCAGCAGTTTCGTCTGGACAGGGAGAGCCCGCGAGCAGTTCTTC. The chain couples TRBV27 to TRBJ2-1; 8 bases align to TRBD1. This CDR3 is 16 amino acids long. Per germline, CDR1 MNHEY and CDR2 SMNVEV (reference sequence). V lost 3 bases, J lost 10 bases, and 14 bases stayed unmatched.

On this clone: This CDR3 is also generated by other DNA sequences in the sample. The rearrangement joins TRBV2 to TRBJ1-6, with D possibly being TRBD1 (5 bases). Germline CDR1 reads SNHLY; CDR2 reads FYNNEI. Trimming pared 6 bases from V and 7 bases from J, leaving 7 bases between. The CDR3 has 12 residues. The CDR3 region has the DNA TGTGCCAGCAGAAGGGACAATTCACCCCTCCACTTT. Its translation is CASRRDNSPLHF.

This rearrangement joins TRBV30 to TRBJ1-2, with 12 bases aligning to TRBD1. CDR3 length: 15 amino acids. Per the germline V gene, CDR1 is GTSNPN and CDR2 is SVGIG (reference sequence). Trimming at V came to 7 bases and at J to 2 bases, leaving 8 bases not matched to a gene. The CDR3 is CAFLLGTGGNYGYTF. CDR3 sequence (DNA): TGTGCCTTCCTCCTTGGGACAGGGGGCAACTATGGCTACACCTTC. The full variable domain, rest sourced from reference TRBV30 and TRBJ1-2, is SQTIHQWPATLVQPVGSPLSLECTVEGTSNPNLYWYRQAAGRGLQLLFYSVGIGQISSEVPQNLSASRPQDRQFILSSKKLLLSDSGFYLCAFLLGTGGNYGYTFGSGTRLTVV.

This clone has more than one count but fewer than ten. The V call is TRBV10-3, the J call TRBJ1-2; TRBD1 matches 11 bases. The CDR3 spans 13 residues. Germline assignment: CDR1 ENHRY and CDR2 SYGVKD. The trim removed 4 bases at V and 7 bases at J, leaving 2 bases unmatched. For the CDR3, the DNA is TGTGCCATCAGTGGGACAGGGGGCGGTGGCTACACCTTC. This gives the protein CAISGTGGGGYTF.

The rearrangement links TRBV6-5 to TRBJ1-3; D gene unclear. Looked up from germline, CDR1 is MNHEY and CDR2 is SVGAGI. The CDR3 totals 15 residues. The germline V and J ends were trimmed by 5 bases and 3 bases, with 14 bases remaining between them. The CDR3 nucleotides are TGTGCCAGCAGTCGGACGGTGCCCAGTGGAAACACCATATATTTT. Encoded protein: CASSRTVPSGNTIYF.

The chain recombines TRBV6-5 with TRBJ1-3; TRBD1 matches at 7 bases. Germline values: CDR1 MNHEY, CDR2 SVGAGI. This CDR3 comprises 13 residues. V dropped 6 bases and J dropped 4; count of bases not matched to a gene: 3. The CDR3 spells CASRKTGGNTIYF. The CDR3 coding sequence is TGTGCCAGCAGGAAGACAGGGGGAAACACCATATATTTT.

This clone was counted between two and nine times. V usage is TRBV6-6 and J usage is TRBJ1-2, with unresolved D. Germline loops: CDR1 MNHNY, CDR2 SVGAGI (reference sequence). The CDR3 covers 14 residues. The germline V and J ends were trimmed by 6 bases and 5 bases, with 16 bases remaining between them. Here the CDR3 DNA reads TGTGCCAGCAGACCTACGGTCGGCTCATATGGCTACACCTTC. Protein: CASRPTVGSYGYTF.

The CDR3 loop is CASSTQLAGGPYNEQFF. The CDR3 DNA reads as TGTGCCAGCAGCACCCAACTAGCGGGGGGGCCCTACAATGAGCAGTTCTTC. V usage is TRBV7-2 and J usage is TRBJ2-1; 13 bases line up with TRBD2. CDR3 length: 17 residues. Trimming at V came to 5 bases and at J to 2 bases, leaving 6 bases not matched to a gene. Germline assignment: CDR1 SGHTA and CDR2 FQGNSA.

The genes are TRBV27 and TRBJ1-1, with a possible D match to TRBD1 (5 bases). Between the trimmed V and J ends, which lost 8 bases and 1 base, there was a span of 11 bases. Germline CDR1 MNHEY, CDR2 SMNVEV (reference sequence). The CDR3 runs to 13 residues. CDR3 region: CASGHVTNTEAFF. Written as DNA, the CDR3 is TGTGCCAGCGGACACGTCACGAACACTGAAGCTTTCTTT.

The chain has TRBV5-6 and TRBJ2-6, with 8 bases fitting TRBD2. Germline CDR1 SGHDT, CDR2 YYEEEE. V lost 3 bases, J lost 0 bases, and 5 bases stayed unmatched. The length of the CDR3 is 17 residues. The CDR3 loop reads CASSWERGRSGANVLTF. CDR3 in DNA: TGTGCCAGCAGCTGGGAGCGGGGGCGCTCTGGGGCCAACGTCCTGACTTTC.

The chain combines TRBV5-4 with TRBJ2-7, with 7 nucleotides matching TRBD2. Germline values: CDR1 SGHNT, CDR2 YYREEE (reference sequence). V was pared by 1 base and J by 3 bases, with 10 bases of the junction left unmatched. CDR3 length: 16 amino acids. This CDR3 is CASSLTGAGDDYEQYF. The CDR3 DNA reads as TGTGCCAGCAGCTTGACCGGGGCGGGAGATGACTACGAGCAGTACTTC.

The CDR3 sequence: CAWEGRGYTGELFF. In DNA, the CDR3 is TGTGCCTGGGAGGGGCGGGGGTACACCGGGGAGCTGTTTTTT. The chain recombines TRBV30 with TRBJ2-2, with TRBD2 matching over 7 bases. V trimming: 5 bases; J trimming: 3 bases; junction bases outside the gene matches: 6. The CDR3 length is 14 residues. Germline V gives CDR1 GTSNPN, CDR2 SVGIG (reference sequence). Supplemented by reference TRBV30 and TRBJ2-2, the full variable domain reads SQTIHQWPATLVQPVGSPLSLECTVEGTSNPNLYWYRQAAGRGLQLLFYSVGIGQISSEVPQNLSASRPQDRQFILSSKKLLLSDSGFYLCAWEGRGYTGELFFGEGSRLTVL.

The chain uses TRBV6-5 and TRBJ2-1; D is undetermined. The CDR3 totals 15 residues. Germline V gene data show CDR1 as MNHEY and CDR2 as SVGAGI. V was pared by 7 bases and J by 1 base, with 14 bases between. CDR3 residues: CASTMMGGSYNEQFF. As DNA, the CDR3 is TGTGCCAGCACTATGATGGGCGGTTCCTACAATGAGCAGTTCTTC.

The chain uses TRBV5-4 and TRBJ2-1; TRBD2 matches 9 bases. This CDR3 is built from 14 residues. CDR1 is SGHNT, CDR2 YYREEE, per germline (reference sequence). V was clipped by 10 bases and J by 9 bases; unmatched bases: 14. The CDR3 DNA reads TGTGCCTCAAGGGTTGGCGGGGGGGCGTTTGAGCAGTTCTTC. Translating it yields CASRVGGGAFEQFF.

Regarding this clone: Other DNA sequences in this sample translate to the same CDR3. This chain joins TRBV5-4 and TRBJ1-5; D is ambiguous. Between the trimmed V and J ends, which lost 0 bases and 4 bases, there was a span of 2 bases. The CDR3 loop spans 12 amino acids. Per the germline V gene, CDR1 is SGHNT and CDR2 is YYREEE (reference sequence). The CDR3 sequence is CASSLGNQPQHF. DNA of the CDR3: TGTGCCAGCAGCTTGGGAAATCAGCCCCAGCATTTT.